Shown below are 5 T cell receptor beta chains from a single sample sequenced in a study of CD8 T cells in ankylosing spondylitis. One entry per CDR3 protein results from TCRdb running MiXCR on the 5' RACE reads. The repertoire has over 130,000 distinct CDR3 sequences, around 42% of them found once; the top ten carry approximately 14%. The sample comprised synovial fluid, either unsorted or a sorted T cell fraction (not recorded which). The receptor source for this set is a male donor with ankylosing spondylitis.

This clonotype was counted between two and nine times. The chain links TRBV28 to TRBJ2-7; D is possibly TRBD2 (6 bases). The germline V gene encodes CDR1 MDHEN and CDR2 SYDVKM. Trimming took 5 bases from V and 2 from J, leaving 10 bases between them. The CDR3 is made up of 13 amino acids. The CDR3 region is CASSPPGAYEQYF. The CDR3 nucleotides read TGTGCCAGCAGTCCCCCGGGGGCCTACGAGCAGTACTTC.

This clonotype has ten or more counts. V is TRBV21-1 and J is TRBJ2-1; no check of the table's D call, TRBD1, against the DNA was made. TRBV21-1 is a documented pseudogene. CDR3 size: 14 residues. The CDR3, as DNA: TGTGCCAGCAGCCGGCCCGGACAAAACAATGAGCAGTTCTTC. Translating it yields CASSRPGQNNEQFF.

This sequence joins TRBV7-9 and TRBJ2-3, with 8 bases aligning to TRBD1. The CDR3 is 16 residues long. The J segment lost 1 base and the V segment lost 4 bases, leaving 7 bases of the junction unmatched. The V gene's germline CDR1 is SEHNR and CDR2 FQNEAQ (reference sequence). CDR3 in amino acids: CASSYHDRGGTDTQYF. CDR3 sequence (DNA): TGTGCCAGCAGCTACCACGACAGGGGCGGCACAGATACGCAGTATTTT.

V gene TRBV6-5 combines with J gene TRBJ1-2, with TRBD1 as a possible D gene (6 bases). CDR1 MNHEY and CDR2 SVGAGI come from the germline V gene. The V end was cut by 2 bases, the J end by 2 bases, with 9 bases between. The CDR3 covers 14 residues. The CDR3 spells CASSYLGQNYGYTF. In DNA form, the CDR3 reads TGTGCCAGCAGTTACCTAGGACAGAACTATGGCTACACCTTC.

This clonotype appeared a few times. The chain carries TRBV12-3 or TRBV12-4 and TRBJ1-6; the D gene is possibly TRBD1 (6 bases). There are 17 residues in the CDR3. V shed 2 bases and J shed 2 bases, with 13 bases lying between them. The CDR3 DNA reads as TGTGCCAGCAGTTTAATATGGGACACCACCTATAATTCACCCCTCCACTTT. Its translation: CASSLIWDTTYNSPLHF.